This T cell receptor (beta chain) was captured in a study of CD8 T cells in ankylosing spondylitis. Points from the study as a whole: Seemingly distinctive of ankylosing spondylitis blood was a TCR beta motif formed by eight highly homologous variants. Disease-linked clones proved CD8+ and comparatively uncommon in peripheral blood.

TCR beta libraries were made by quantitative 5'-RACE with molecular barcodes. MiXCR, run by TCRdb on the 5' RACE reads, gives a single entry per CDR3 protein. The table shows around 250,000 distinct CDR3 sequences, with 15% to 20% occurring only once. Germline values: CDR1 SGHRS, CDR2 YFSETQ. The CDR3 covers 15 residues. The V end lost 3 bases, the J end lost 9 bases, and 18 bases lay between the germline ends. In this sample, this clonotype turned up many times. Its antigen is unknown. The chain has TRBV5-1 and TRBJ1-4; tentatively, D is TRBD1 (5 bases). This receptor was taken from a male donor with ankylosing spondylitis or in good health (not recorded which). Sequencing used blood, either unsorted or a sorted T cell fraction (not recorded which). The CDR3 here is CASSSSVGEMKKLFF. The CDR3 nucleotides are TGCGCCAGCAGCTCTTCGGTAGGGGAAATGAAAAAACTGTTTTTT.